These 4 T cell receptor beta chains share one sample of origin, sequenced in a study of cytomegalovirus exposure and HLA in healthy donors. PCR employed 60 Vbeta and 13 Jbeta primers. Data came from immunoSEQ multiplex PCR; TCRdb stores just in-frame clones and leaves some out. Of 91,000 or so clones listed, 60% to 85% are singletons. Sequences were obtained from PBMCs. Source of these receptors: a young man in good health and CMV-seropositive.

The chain is built from TRBV29-1 and TRBJ2-5; a weak D match, TRBD1 (6 bases). Near its end, the DNA agrees better with TRBJ2-7, so the J call may be wrong. The germline V gene has CDR1 SQVTM and CDR2 ANQGSEA. This CDR3 region has 13 residues. Here the CDR3 DNA reads TGCAGCGTTGGTGGGGCAGGGGTCAACGAGCAGTACTTC. Translating gives CSVGGAGVNEQYF.

This chain connects TRBV29-1 to TRBJ2-5; the D gene is possibly TRBD1 (5 bases). Germline V gives CDR1 SQVTM, CDR2 ANQGSEA. The CDR3 consists of 12 residues. V was shortened by 3 bases and J by 0 bases, with 5 bases between the two germline ends. In DNA, the CDR3 is TGCAGCGTTGACAGGGACCAAGAGACCCAGTACTTC. It yields the protein CSVDRDQETQYF.

V usage is TRBV4-2 and J usage is TRBJ2-5, with a tentative D call TRBD2 (7 bases). This CDR3 spans 20 amino acids. The V and J ends lost 1 base and 5 bases respectively, with 29 bases between them. The germline gives CDR1 LGHNA, CDR2 YNFKEQ. The CDR3 spells CASSQAGGIQGTGLGETQYF. The CDR3 bases are TGTGCCAGCAGCCAAGCCGGGGGGATACAGGGAACCGGGTTGGGGGAGACCCAGTACTTC.

The J gene is TRBJ2-1, the V gene TRBV2; a possible D gene is TRBD2 (5 bases). CDR3 length: 16 amino acids. CDR1 and CDR2 (germline): SNHLY, FYNNEI. The V end was cut by 5 bases, the J end by 0 bases, with 14 bases between. CDR3 in DNA: TGTGCCAGCAGTTCCTACGAGGGAAACTCCTACAATGAGCAGTTCTTC. It encodes CASSSYEGNSYNEQFF.